These 12 T cell receptor beta chains were all obtained from the same sample, sequenced in a study of vaccination and CD4 T cells after COVID-19. The Oncomine TCR Beta short-read assay sequenced DNA from cultured CD4+ T cells. TCRdb re-called the PCR reads with MiXCR, one entry per CDR3 protein. The sample lists about 7,800 distinct CDR3 sequences; approximately 55% were seen once. Treatment meaning: approximately 10-day PBMC culture with coronavirus spike peptide pools or control peptides (ViraFEST assay). Their specific antigens are unknown. Input material: CD4+ T cells from blood, cultured in vitro. Receptor source: a human donor who had recovered from COVID-19.

The sample holds a few counts of this clonotype. This chain uses TRBV19 with TRBJ1-2; no clear D gene. The V gene lost 3 bases and the J gene lost 7 bases, with 18 bases spanning the gap. In germline, CDR1 is LNHDA, CDR2 SQIVND (reference sequence). The CDR3 is 15 residues long. CDR3 protein: CASSIPREAARGYTF. In DNA, the CDR3 is TGTGCCAGTAGTATCCCAAGGGAGGCCGCGCGTGGCTACACCTTC. The full variable domain, rest sourced from reference TRBV19 and TRBJ1-2, is DGGITQSPKYLFRKEGQNVTLSCEQNLNHDAMYWYRQDPGQGLRLIYYSQIVNDFQKGDIAEGYSVSREKKESFPLTVTSAQKNPTAFYLCASSIPREAARGYTFGSGTRLTVV.

This clonotype has more than one count but fewer than ten. The rearrangement joins TRBV20-1 to TRBJ2-1; 8 bases are a match to TRBD2. The CDR3 has 15 residues. V lost 4 bases, J lost 7 bases, and 12 bases stayed unmatched. Germline CDR1 DFQATT, CDR2 SNEGSKA (reference sequence). CDR3: CSAKFGIAGRNEQFF. CDR3 DNA: TGCAGTGCTAAGTTTGGAATAGCGGGAAGGAATGAGCAGTTCTTC.

This clonotype was found once. The chain couples TRBV28 to TRBJ2-5; 7 nucleotides agree with TRBD2. V lost 4 bases to trimming and J lost 5 bases; unmatched junction nucleotides: 13. Germline-derived CDR1 and CDR2 are MDHEN and SYDVKM. The CDR3 length is 16 residues. The CDR3 reads CASSSRLRLAAETQYF. The CDR3 DNA reads as TGTGCCAGCAGTTCCCGCCTCCGGCTAGCGGCCGAGACCCAGTACTTC.

This clonotype came up a few times. This rearrangement joins TRBV10-3 to TRBJ1-1; D is unresolved. The CDR3 consists of 13 residues. CDR1 is ENHRY and CDR2 is SYGVKD in the germline V gene. The V end was cut by 8 bases, the J end by 6 bases, with 16 bases between. DNA of the CDR3: TGTGCCATCGGAGGGAGCGGGCGCGCTGAAGCTTTCTTT. Residues: CAIGGSGRAEAFF.

This clonotype has more than one count but fewer than ten. J is TRBJ2-3 and V is TRBV6-1; 8 nucleotides agree with TRBD1. The germline CDR1 and CDR2 sequences are MNHNS and SASEGT. V lost 7 bases and J lost 1; bases outside the gene matches: 13. This CDR3 is 17 amino acids long. The CDR3 protein is CASTPGGGSLRTDTQYF. The CDR3 nucleotides are TGTGCCAGCACTCCAGGGGGCGGTAGTCTGCGCACAGATACGCAGTATTTT.

The gene calls are TRBV7-9 and TRBJ1-1; no firm D call. V was trimmed by 5 bases and J by 4 bases, leaving 17 bases between them. This CDR3 spans 15 amino acids. Germline lookup yields CDR1 SEHNR and CDR2 FQNEAQ (reference sequence). This chain's CDR3 is CASSPHARETTEAFF. CDR3 in DNA: TGTGCCAGCAGCCCCCACGCCCGGGAAACCACTGAAGCTTTCTTT.

The V and J genes are TRBV11-2 and TRBJ2-6, with D possibly being TRBD2 (5 bases). The CDR3 is 18 amino acids. V gave up 3 bases and J gave up 0 bases, with 15 bases separating them. The germline gives CDR1 SGHAT, CDR2 FQNNGV. CDR3 coding DNA: TGTGCCAGCAGCTTCATTCGGGGTCTTAGCTCTGGGGCCAACGTCCTGACTTTC. It is translated as CASSFIRGLSSGANVLTF.

The chain couples TRBV4-2 to TRBJ2-1, with 10 positions matching TRBD2. The germline V gene has CDR1 LGHNA and CDR2 YNFKEQ. With V trimmed by 1 base and J by 0 bases, 9 bases remained unmatched. This CDR3 spans 19 amino acids. CDR3 protein: CASSQGGSGGSSSYNEQFF. CDR3 sequence (DNA): TGTGCCAGCAGCCAAGGGGGTAGCGGGGGGTCTAGCTCCTACAATGAGCAGTTCTTC.

The chain couples TRBV19 to TRBJ2-1, with D unresolved. Germline V CDR1 and CDR2: LNHDA, SQIVND (reference sequence). V dropped 4 bases and J dropped 2 bases, with 6 bases sitting between them. CDR3 length: 13 residues. Here the CDR3 reads CASSTGPYNEQFF. The DNA of the CDR3 is TGTGCCAGTAGTACAGGACCCTACAATGAGCAGTTCTTC. The variable domain in full, with the rest retrieved from reference TRBV19 and TRBJ2-1, is DGGITQSPKYLFRKEGQNVTLSCEQNLNHDAMYWYRQDPGQGLRLIYYSQIVNDFQKGDIAEGYSVSREKKESFPLTVTSAQKNPTAFYLCASSTGPYNEQFFGPGTRLTVL.

This chain links TRBV20-1 with TRBJ1-1; D unclear. The CDR3 runs 12 residues. Germline V gene sequence: CDR1 DFQATT, CDR2 SNEGSKA (reference sequence). V shed 0 bases and J shed 3 bases, with 5 bases lying between them. The chain's CDR3 is CSARDDDTEAFF. The DNA of the CDR3 is TGCAGTGCTAGAGATGATGACACTGAAGCTTTCTTT.

The CDR3 spells CAISGLGNTIYF. In DNA, the CDR3 is TGTGCCATCAGTGGGCTTGGAAACACCATATATTTT. The J gene is TRBJ1-3, the V gene TRBV10-3; D unresolved. The CDR3 has 12 residues. Germline CDR1 reads ENHRY; CDR2 reads SYGVKD. Between the trimmed V and J ends, which lost 4 bases and 3 bases, there was a span of 4 bases.

This clonotype occurred once. The rearrangement joins TRBV6-5 to TRBJ1-5, with a possible D match to TRBD1 (6 bases). Germline CDR1 reads MNHEY; CDR2 reads SVGAGI. This CDR3 is built from 15 residues. V dropped 2 bases and J dropped 4 bases, with 12 bases sitting between them. CDR3 bases: TGTGCCAGCAGTTACACGGGACATTTAAATCAGCCCCAGCATTTT. This gives the protein CASSYTGHLNQPQHF.